This T cell receptor (beta chain) originates from a study of T cell changes during pregnancy in multiple sclerosis. Sequencing used immunoSEQ multiplex PCR; TCRdb keeps in-frame clones, though not all of them. Here the sample spans around 120,000 clones, just over 90% being singletons. This specimen consisted of peripheral blood, obtained after pregnancy. This TCR came from a female donor with multiple sclerosis, enrolled in a pregnancy study.

The CDR3 spells CASTRTGGFEAFF. The CDR3 region has the DNA TGTGCCAGCACTCGGACAGGGGGTTTCGAAGCTTTCTTT. This chain connects TRBV6-5 to TRBJ1-1; 10 bases agree with TRBD1. Germline trimming cut 7 bases from V and 8 bases from J; bases unmatched to any gene: 7. Germline CDR1 reads MNHEY; CDR2 reads SVGAGI. The CDR3 spans 13 residues.